This T cell receptor beta chain is from a study of blood T cell repertoires in COVID-19. Clinical histories supplied by participants themselves formed the basis of cohort assignment. The study counted Cohort 3 donors as recovered given two negative PCRs, clearance, or symptom resolution. Study processing details: Amplification of reference gene primers provided the estimated nucleated cell counts. Produced via immunoSEQ multiplex PCR; TCRdb's table is partial and in-frame only. V, J and clone size were drawn from that table, and D and trimming were deduced from the DNA. The sample yields about 190,000 clones, roughly 84% seen once. V lost 3 bases and J 9 bases, leaving 12 bases between the germline ends. CDR3 length equals 13 residues. Germline V gene data show CDR1 as SEHNR and CDR2 as FQNEAQ (reference sequence).

The TCR sequence derives from a woman aged 25 to 45 who had recovered from COVID-19. The sequenced material came from PBMCs or T cells enriched from blood (not recorded which). This rearrangement joins TRBV7-9 to TRBJ2-1; possible D gene TRBD2, 5 bases. The CDR3 DNA sequence: TGTGCCAGCAGCTTTGGTGGAGCGGCTGAGCAGTTCTTC. This gives the protein CASSFGGAAEQFF. The variable domain in full, with the rest retrieved from reference TRBV7-9 and TRBJ2-1, is DTGVSQNPRHKITKRGQNVTFRCDPISEHNRLYWYRQTLGQGPEFLTYFQNEAQLEKSRLLSDRFSAERPKGSFSTLEIQRTEQGDSAMYLCASSFGGAAEQFFGPGTRLTVL.